These T cell receptor beta chains were read from a single sample in a study of cytomegalovirus exposure and HLA in healthy donors. TCRdb's copy holds only in-frame clones and misses some; the assay was immunoSEQ multiplex PCR. The sample includes 100,000 to 150,000 clones, approximately 82% of them seen just once. The specimen was PBMCs. These receptors all stem from a young man in good health and CMV-seropositive. Each CDR3 is given with its conserved first and last residue. Fields, in order: clone size, V gene, CDR3 length, J gene, D gene, CDR3 DNA, CDR3 protein. The D gene is left open where the match is weak. A row's size may be missing; if present it is once, few, many or a size class.

few,TRBV7-2,14,TRBJ2-2,.,TGTGCCAGCAGCTTAGCAGAGGTCACCGGGGAGCTGTTTTTT,CASSLAEVTGELFF
.,TRBV15,12,TRBJ1-2,TRBD1,TGTGCCACCGCCACCTTAGACAGGGCCCACACCTTC,CATATLDRAHTF
.,TRBV7-2,16,TRBJ1-2,.,TGTGCCAGCAGAGCTACAGGGATCTCCCTAGGCTATGGCTACACCTTC,CASRATGISLGYGYTF
few,TRBV29-1,13,TRBJ1-1,.,TGCAGCGTTGCAGGGGTCATGAACACTGAAGCTTTCTTT,CSVAGVMNTEAFF
.,TRBV7-3,13,TRBJ2-2,.,TGTGCCAGCAGCTTTGGAGGAGGCCGGGAGCTGTTTTTT,CASSFGGGRELFF
.,TRBV28,12,TRBJ2-7,TRBD1,TGTGCGCAATTGGACAGGGTCTACGAGCAGTACTTC,CAQLDRVYEQYF
.,TRBV5-6,12,TRBJ2-7,.,TGTGCCAGCAGCTTGGGAGGCTACGAGCAGTACTTC,CASSLGGYEQYF
few,TRBV27,13,TRBJ1-6,.,TGTGCCAGCAGTAACAGGGAGTATTCACCCCTCCACTTT,CASSNREYSPLHF
few,TRBV18,16,TRBJ1-2,TRBD1,TGTGCCAGCTCACCAAGCCGGGACAGGGACCAATATGGCTACACCTTC,CASSPSRDRDQYGYTF
.,TRBV13,12,TRBJ1-1,.,TGTGCCAGCAGCTTAGGGAGCACTGAAGCTTTCTTT,CASSLGSTEAFF
.,TRBV28,14,TRBJ2-7,.,TGTGCCAGCAGCTCCCCGGCGGCCCTCTACGAGCAGTACTTC,CASSSPAALYEQYF
.,TRBV6-4,12,TRBJ2-7,.,TGTGCCAGCAGAGAGGACACGAACGAGCAGTACTTC,CASREDTNEQYF
.,TRBV19,13,TRBJ2-5,.,TGTGCCAGTAGTATAATCGGCCAAGAGACCCAGTACTTC,CASSIIGQETQYF
.,TRBV4-1,14,TRBJ2-7,.,TGCGCCAGCAGCTCCCTTGGGCAGGGCTACGAGCAGTACTTC,CASSSLGQGYEQYF